This T cell receptor beta chain is from a study of CD8 T cells in Susac syndrome. On the study more broadly: At the time their blood was drawn, patients with Susac syndrome were either therapy-naive, on corticosteroids (with some of them also receiving intravenous immunoglobulin), or on intravenous immunoglobulin alone.

This CDR3 is built from 14 residues. V was clipped by 4 bases and J by 4 bases, with 14 bases between them. Looked up from germline, CDR1 is SGDLS and CDR2 is YYNGEE. After extraction with the RNeasy kit, roughly 0.5 to 1 ug of the RNA was reverse transcribed using random hexamers. TCRdb re-derived calls from the immunoSEQ multiplex PCR reads in MiXCR, one entry per CDR3 protein. The repertoire holds about 120,000 distinct CDR3 sequences, roughly 95% seen once, with less than 0.15% in the top ten. This chain joins TRBV9 and TRBJ1-2, with a tentative D call TRBD1 (5 bases). The source of this sequence is a human donor with Susac syndrome. Sequencing was performed on CD4+ T cells from PBMCs. DNA for the CDR3: TGTGCCAGCAGCCAAGGGGTAGGGACCTATGGCTACACCTTC. This codes for CASSQGVGTYGYTF.